The rows below give T cell receptor beta chains drawn from one sample of a study of long-term antiretroviral therapy in people with HIV. The data were produced by immunoSEQ multiplex PCR, yet TCRdb's version contains in-frame clones alone and is incomplete. Found here are tens of thousands of clones, about 96% of them singletons; the top ten hold 2.5% to 3.5%. The sample consisted of unsorted PBMCs, taken 3.7 years after starting antiretroviral therapy. These receptors were obtained from a woman aged 50 to 60 with HIV. The CDR3 runs from the conserved cysteine through the conserved F or W. D genes are given only for firm matches. Rows may omit the clone size; those that give it use once, few, many or a size class.

J gene,D gene,V gene,clone size,CDR3 DNA,CDR3 protein
TRBJ2-1,.,TRBV5-4,.,TGTGCCAGCAGCTTGTCTGGACTGTCTCGCGCTGAGCAGTTCTTC,CASSLSGLSRAEQFF
TRBJ1-4,.,TRBV7-6,.,TGTGCCAGCAGCCCAGACAGAACCAATGAAAAACTGTTTTTT,CASSPDRTNEKLFF
TRBJ2-3,.,TRBV6-1,once,TGTGCCAGCAGTGAAGAGGGGGGAGGGACAGATACGCAGTATTTT,CASSEEGGGTDTQYF
TRBJ1-1,.,TRBV30,.,TGTGCCTGGTCGGACCGGAGTGAAGCTTTCTTT,CAWSDRSEAFF
TRBJ2-3,.,TRBV23-1,.,TGCGCCAGCAACCAGGGAGATACGCAGTATTTT,CASNQGDTQYF
TRBJ2-5,TRBD2,TRBV27,.,TGTGCCAGCAGTTTATCATGGGGACTAGCGTTGAAGACCCAGTACTTC,CASSLSWGLALKTQYF
TRBJ1-6,.,TRBV12-5,.,TGTGCTAGTGGTTTGGCGACAAATTCACCCCTCCACTTT,CASGLATNSPLHF
TRBJ1-1,.,TRBV7-9,.,TGTGCCAGCAGCTTTGGGGGGGGTGCTTTCTTT,CASSFGGGAFF
TRBJ2-4,.,TRBV7-2,.,TGTGCCAGCAGCCTCAGGACAGATCCAGCCAAAAACATTCAGTACTTC,CASSLRTDPAKNIQYF
TRBJ1-2,TRBD1,TRBV7-9,.,TGTGCCAGCAGCTTAGATCAGGGGGCTCGGGGCTACACCTTC,CASSLDQGARGYTF
TRBJ2-5,.,TRBV21-1,.,TGTGCCAGCAGCAATCTACAGGGCCCCCACCAAGAGACCCAGTACTTC,CASSNLQGPHQETQYF
TRBJ2-2,TRBD1,TRBV5-1,.,TGCGCCAGCAGCTTGGGACAGGGGAACACCGGGGAGCTGTTTTTT,CASSLGQGNTGELFF
TRBJ2-5,.,TRBV6-5,.,TGTGCCAGCAAGACCGAGCGGGAGACCCAGTACTTC,CASKTERETQYF
TRBJ2-1,TRBD1,TRBV7-9,.,TGTGCCAGCAGCCCAGGGGGCAATGAGCAGTTCTTC,CASSPGGNEQFF
TRBJ1-6,.,TRBV7-2,.,TGTGCCAGCAGCTTAAAGGGGGGAAATTCACCCCTCCACTTT,CASSLKGGNSPLHF
TRBJ2-7,TRBD1,TRBV4-3,.,TGCGCCAGCAGCCAACTTCGGACAGGGGCCTACGAGCAGTACTTC,CASSQLRTGAYEQYF
TRBJ1-5,.,TRBV11-2,.,TGTGCCAGCAGCACACTGGGACCCGGTCAGCCCCAGCATTTT,CASSTLGPGQPQHF
TRBJ2-7,.,TRBV11-2,.,TGTGCCAGCAGCAACCGTATACATTCCTACGAGCAGTACTTC,CASSNRIHSYEQYF
TRBJ1-2,TRBD1,TRBV6-1,few,TGTGCCAGCAGTGCGAAATCCGGACAGGGACTATATGGCTACACCTTC,CASSAKSGQGLYGYTF
TRBJ1-2,TRBD1,TRBV6-6,.,TGTGCCAGCAGTTTATACTCGATGACAGGGGGCGGAGGCTACACCTTC,CASSLYSMTGGGGYTF
TRBJ1-5,TRBD1,TRBV19,.,TGTGCCAGTAGTACCTCAAACAGGGACAGAAATCAGCCCCAGCATTTT,CASSTSNRDRNQPQHF
TRBJ1-2,.,TRBV4-3,.,TGCGCCAGCAGCCAGACCCCGGGACGGAACTATGGCTACACCTTC,CASSQTPGRNYGYTF
TRBJ1-5,.,TRBV5-6,once,TGTGCCAGCAGCTTGCTTCGGGGGGCAGTAGTAGCTCAGCCCCAGCATTTT,CASSLLRGAVVAQPQHF
TRBJ1-4,.,TRBV9,.,TGTGCCAGCAGCGTAGCGGCACTGAATGAAAAACTGTTTTTT,CASSVAALNEKLFF
TRBJ2-7,.,TRBV5-6,.,TGTGCCAGCAGCCGTCTGGCTGGCTCCTACGAGCAGTACTTC,CASSRLAGSYEQYF
TRBJ1-1,TRBD1,TRBV11-1,.,TGTGCCAGCAGCTATGGACAGGGTGGTACTGAAGCTTTCTTT,CASSYGQGGTEAFF
TRBJ2-2,.,TRBV6-6,.,TGTGCCAGCAGTTACCTAACAGCGAACACCGGGGAGCTGTTTTTT,CASSYLTANTGELFF
TRBJ1-1,.,TRBV25-1,.,TGTGCCAGCACTCGAGGGTTGCTTTCTGAAGCTTTCTTT,CASTRGLLSEAFF
TRBJ2-1,TRBD2,TRBV10-1,.,TGCGCCACCTCTAGCGGGGGTCGTGTTAGTAATGAGCAGTTCTTC,CATSSGGRVSNEQFF
TRBJ2-3,.,TRBV15,.,TGTGCCACCAGCGGGTGGGATACGCAGTATTTT,CATSGWDTQYF
TRBJ1-5,TRBD1,TRBV7-2,few,TGTGCCAGCAGCGCGGACAGGGGTAGCAATCAGCCCCAGCATTTT,CASSADRGSNQPQHF
TRBJ2-1,TRBD1,TRBV6-5,.,TGTGCCAGCACCAGGACAGGGCCATCCTACAATGAGCAGTTCTTC,CASTRTGPSYNEQFF
TRBJ2-7,.,TRBV5-1,.,TGCGCCAGCAGCTTGGGACGCAGCCGGGCCGTCGCGTACGAGCAGTACTTC,CASSLGRSRAVAYEQYF
TRBJ1-5,.,TRBV6-6,.,TGTGCCAGCAGTTACTCGTTTGGGACAAGGGTCCAACCCCAGCATTTT,CASSYSFGTRVQPQHF
TRBJ2-5,.,TRBV2,.,TGTGCCAGCAGTGCCGATTCGACAACCCAGTACTTC,CASSADSTTQYF
TRBJ2-7,.,TRBV6-5,once,TGTGCCAGCAGTCCGGACACGGCCGCCTACGAGCAGTACTTC,CASSPDTAAYEQYF
TRBJ2-7,.,TRBV30,.,TGTGCCTGGAGTGGTACGGGTCCCACGCAGTACTTC,CAWSGTGPTQYF
TRBJ1-4,TRBD1,TRBV2,.,TGTGCCAGCAGGTCCGGGACAGGGTATGAAAAACTGTTTTTT,CASRSGTGYEKLFF
TRBJ2-5,.,TRBV7-3,.,TGTGCCAGCAGCTTTCTACCCGGCGAGGGGACCCAGTACTTC,CASSFLPGEGTQYF
TRBJ2-2,TRBD1,TRBV19,once,TGTGCCAGTACCGATACTACAGGGGTTGGGTACACCGGGGAGCTGTTTTTT,CASTDTTGVGYTGELFF
TRBJ1-1,.,TRBV7-3,once,TGTGCCAGCCGACCTACAGGGAGGGAGAACACTGAAGCTTTCTTT,CASRPTGRENTEAFF
TRBJ1-2,.,TRBV20-1,.,TGCAGTGCCCCCGATAATCCTGGCTACACCTTC,CSAPDNPGYTF
TRBJ1-2,.,TRBV20-1,.,TGCAGTGCTAGATCGAGCTATGGCTACACCTTC,CSARSSYGYTF
TRBJ2-1,.,TRBV10-3,.,TGTGCCGTCTCCCTAGGGAGTAGCTACAATGAGCAGTTCTTC,CAVSLGSSYNEQFF
TRBJ2-7,.,TRBV10-1,few,TGCGCCAGCAGTGATTCTACCGCGGGCCCAAACACCACCTACGAGCAGTACTTC,CASSDSTAGPNTTYEQYF
TRBJ2-2,.,TRBV11-3,.,TGTGCCAGCAGCTTAGGGGGGGGGACAGCCAACACCGGGGAGCTGTTTTTT,CASSLGGGTANTGELFF